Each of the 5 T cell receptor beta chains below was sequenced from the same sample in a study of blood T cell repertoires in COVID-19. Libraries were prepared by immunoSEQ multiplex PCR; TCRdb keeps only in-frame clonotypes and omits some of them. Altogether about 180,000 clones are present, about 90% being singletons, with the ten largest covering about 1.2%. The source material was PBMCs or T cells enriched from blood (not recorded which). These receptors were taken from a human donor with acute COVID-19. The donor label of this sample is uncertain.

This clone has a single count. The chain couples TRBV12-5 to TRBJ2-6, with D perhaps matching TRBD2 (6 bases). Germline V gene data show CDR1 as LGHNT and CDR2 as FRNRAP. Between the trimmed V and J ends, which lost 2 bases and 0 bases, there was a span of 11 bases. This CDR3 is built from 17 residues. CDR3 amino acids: CASGLPRGSSGANVLTF. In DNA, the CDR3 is TGTGCTAGTGGTTTGCCACGGGGGTCCTCTGGGGCCAACGTCCTGACTTTC.

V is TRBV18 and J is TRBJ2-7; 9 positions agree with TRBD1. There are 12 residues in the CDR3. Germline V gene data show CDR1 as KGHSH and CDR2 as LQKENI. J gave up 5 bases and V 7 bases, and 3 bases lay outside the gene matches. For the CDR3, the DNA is TGTGCCAGCTGGGGACAGGGCCACGAGCAGTACTTC. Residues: CASWGQGHEQYF.

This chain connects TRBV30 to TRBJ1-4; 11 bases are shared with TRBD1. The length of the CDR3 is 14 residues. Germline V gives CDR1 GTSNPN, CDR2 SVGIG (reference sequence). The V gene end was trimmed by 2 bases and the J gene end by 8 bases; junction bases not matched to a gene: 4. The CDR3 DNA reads TGTGCCTGGAGTCCGGGACAGGGGGGAGAAAAACTGTTTTTT. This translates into CAWSPGQGGEKLFF.

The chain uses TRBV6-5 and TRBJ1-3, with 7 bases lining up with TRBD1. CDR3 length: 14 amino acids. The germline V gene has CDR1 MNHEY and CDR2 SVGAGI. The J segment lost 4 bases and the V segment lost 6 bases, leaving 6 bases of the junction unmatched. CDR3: CASRGDSWGNTIYF. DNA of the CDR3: TGTGCCAGCAGGGGGGACAGCTGGGGAAACACCATATATTTT.

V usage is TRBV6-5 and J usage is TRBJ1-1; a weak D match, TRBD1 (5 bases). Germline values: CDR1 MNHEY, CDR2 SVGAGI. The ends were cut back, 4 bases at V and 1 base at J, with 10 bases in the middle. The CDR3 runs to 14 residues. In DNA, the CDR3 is TGTGCCAGCAGTTCCTTCCAGGGGAACACTGAAGCTTTCTTT. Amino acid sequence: CASSSFQGNTEAFF.